These 22 T cell receptor beta chains originate from one sample sequenced in a study of blood T cell repertoires in COVID-19. Assay used: immunoSEQ multiplex PCR; TCRdb lists only in-frame clones, some missing. Here the sample spans under 95,000 clones, roughly 87% being singletons. Material: peripheral blood. The receptor set was obtained from a man in his sixties with acute or convalescent COVID-19.

This chain joins TRBV12-2 and TRBJ1-5; the table gives TRBD1 as D, unverified against the DNA. TRBV12-2 is annotated as a pseudogene. This CDR3 spans 16 amino acids. The CDR3: CASRTETGGGNQPQHF. The CDR3 DNA reads TGTGCAAGTCGCACCGAGACAGGGGGCGGTAATCAGCCCCAGCATTTT.

The chain recombines TRBV4-2 with TRBJ1-1; D remains unclear. Trimming shortened V by 1 base and J by 0 bases, and 9 bases separated the two germline ends. Per germline, CDR1 LGHNA and CDR2 YNFKEQ. CDR3 length: 15 amino acids. The CDR3 region is CASSQGTGLNTEAFF. CDR3 coding DNA: TGTGCCAGCAGCCAAGGTACGGGATTGAACACTGAAGCTTTCTTT.

CDR3 amino acids: CASSQGQRNTIYF. In nucleotides, the CDR3 is TGTGCCAGCAGCCAAGGTCAGAGAAACACCATATATTTT. V and J are TRBV3-1 (or the pseudogene TRBV3-2) and TRBJ1-3; D uncertain. V was trimmed by 1 base and J by 5 bases, leaving 6 bases between them. The CDR3 spans 13 residues. Germline V lookup: CDR1 LGHDT, CDR2 YNNKEL (reference sequence).

This clone has only one observation. The rearrangement uses TRBV30 and TRBJ1-1; D possibly corresponds to TRBD1 (5 bases). The CDR3 runs 14 residues. Trimming removed 7 bases at V and 5 bases at J, with 20 bases between. CDR1 is GTSNPN, CDR2 SVGIG, per germline (reference sequence). CDR3 amino acids: CASEGYGGRTEAFF. The CDR3 DNA follows: TGTGCCTCGGAAGGGTACGGGGGTAGAACTGAAGCTTTCTTT.

This clone appeared once. The chain carries TRBV9 and TRBJ2-2; TRBD2 matches at 12 bases. The CDR3 spans 18 residues. CDR1 is SGDLS and CDR2 is YYNGEE in the germline V gene. J was trimmed by 0 bases and V by 0 bases; bases with no gene match: 3. CDR3 bases: TGTGCCAGCAGCGTAGCTGGACTAGCGGGGCCGAACACCGGGGAGCTGTTTTTT. Protein: CASSVAGLAGPNTGELFF.

V gene TRBV5-1 combines with J gene TRBJ2-5; the match to TRBD2 covers 7 bases. Per germline, CDR1 SGHRS and CDR2 YFSETQ. Trimming removed 2 bases from V and 2 bases from J; junction bases left unmatched: 3. This CDR3 has 14 amino acids. CDR3 sequence reads: CASSLLALQETQYF. The CDR3 DNA follows: TGCGCCAGCAGCTTACTAGCGCTTCAAGAGACCCAGTACTTC.

V is TRBV27 and J is TRBJ1-5, with 9 bases matching TRBD1. CDR1 is MNHEY and CDR2 is SMNVEV in the germline V gene (reference sequence). CDR3 length: 16 residues. J gave up 4 bases and V 0 bases, and 4 bases lay outside the gene matches. In DNA, the CDR3 is TGTGCCAGCAGTTTATCTGGGACAGGGTCGAATCAGCCCCAGCATTTT. Translated, it gives CASSLSGTGSNQPQHF.

Only a few counts were recorded for this clone. The CDR3 DNA is TGTGCCAGCGGAGGGGAGGCTAGCGGGAGAGACGAGCAGTACTTC. Its protein is CASGGEASGRDEQYF. This chain joins TRBV2 and TRBJ2-7, with TRBD2 identical over 10 bases. The CDR3 is 15 amino acids. The V segment lost 8 bases and the J segment 5 bases; nucleotides outside the gene matches: 12. CDR1 is SNHLY, CDR2 FYNNEI, per germline.

The V and J genes are TRBV27 and TRBJ2-1; TRBD1 matches 8 bases. The germline V gene encodes CDR1 MNHEY and CDR2 SMNVEV (reference sequence). V was pared by 6 bases and J by 4 bases, with 5 bases of the junction left unmatched. This CDR3 is 14 amino acids long. CDR3 protein: CASRPGTGYNEQFF. The DNA for the CDR3 is TGTGCCAGCAGGCCCGGGACAGGTTACAATGAGCAGTTCTTC.

This rearrangement joins TRBV30 to TRBJ1-1; 8 nucleotides match TRBD1. Germline V CDR1 and CDR2: GTSNPN, SVGIG (reference sequence). The CDR3 contains 15 residues. V was pared by 4 bases and J by 5 bases, with 12 bases of the junction left unmatched. The CDR3 sequence is CAWTFRTGFSTEAFF. The DNA for the CDR3 is TGTGCCTGGACTTTCCGGACAGGGTTCTCAACTGAAGCTTTCTTT. Combining the CDR3 with reference TRBV30 and TRBJ1-1 gives the whole variable domain SQTIHQWPATLVQPVGSPLSLECTVEGTSNPNLYWYRQAAGRGLQLLFYSVGIGQISSEVPQNLSASRPQDRQFILSSKKLLLSDSGFYLCAWTFRTGFSTEAFFGQGTRLTVV.

The chain recombines TRBV9 with TRBJ1-2; TRBD1 matches 8 bases. Germline loops: CDR1 SGDLS, CDR2 YYNGEE. V dropped 4 bases and J dropped 4; count of bases not matched to a gene: 12. CDR3 length: 16 residues. The CDR3 is CASSPPGTGSFYGYTF. The CDR3 coding sequence is TGTGCCAGCAGCCCTCCCGGGACAGGATCCTTCTATGGCTACACCTTC. The full variable domain, with the rest looked up from reference TRBV9 and TRBJ1-2, is DSGVTQTPKHLITATGQRVTLRCSPRSGDLSVYWYQQSLDQGLQFLIQYYNGEERAKGNILERFSAQQFPDLHSELNLSSLELGDSALYFCASSPPGTGSFYGYTFGSGTRLTVV.

The chain recombines TRBV28 with TRBJ2-3; 7 bases align to TRBD2. Germline-derived CDR1 and CDR2 are MDHEN and SYDVKM. The length of the CDR3 is 16 residues. The J segment lost 0 bases and the V segment lost 6 bases, leaving 9 bases of the junction unmatched. CDR3 region: CASRSAGEPSTDTQYF. The CDR3 DNA sequence: TGTGCCAGCAGATCGGCGGGGGAACCTAGCACAGATACGCAGTATTTT.

The chain recombines TRBV7-2 with TRBJ2-3, with TRBD2 identical over 11 bases. The length of the CDR3 is 15 residues. The germline V gene encodes CDR1 SGHTA and CDR2 FQGNSA. The J segment lost 6 bases and the V segment lost 4 bases, leaving 6 bases of the junction unmatched. This chain's CDR3 is CASSYPTSGADTQYF. The CDR3 DNA sequence: TGTGCCAGCAGCTATCCGACTAGCGGGGCCGATACGCAGTATTTT.

This clone showed up just once. J is TRBJ1-5 and V is TRBV19, with D perhaps matching TRBD1 (6 bases). Trimming took off 0 bases at V and 3 bases at J, with 12 bases between the two ends. Germline-derived CDR1 and CDR2 are LNHDA and SQIVND (reference sequence). CDR3 length: 16 residues. The CDR3, as DNA: TGTGCCAGTAGTATAGAAGCAGGGGCCTTCAATCAGCCCCAGCATTTT. Amino acid sequence: CASSIEAGAFNQPQHF.

Written as DNA, the CDR3 is TGTGCCAGCAGCTTGGGGAGGAGGGGCACCGGGGAGCTGTTTTTT. It codes for CASSLGRRGTGELFF. The chain couples TRBV7-2 to TRBJ2-2, with D maybe TRBD2 (6 bases). The CDR3 spans 15 residues. Germline CDR1 is SGHTA and CDR2 is FQGNSA. Trimming cost V 3 bases and J 4 bases, with 12 bases left between them. Supplemented by reference TRBV7-2 and TRBJ2-2, the full variable domain reads GAGVSQSPSNKVTEKGKDVELRCDPISGHTALYWYRQSLGQGLEFLIYFQGNSAPDKSGLPSDRFSAERTGGSVSTLTIQRTQQEDSAVYLCASSLGRRGTGELFFGEGSRLTVL.

As to this clone: This CDR3 is also generated by other DNA sequences in the sample. The chain is built from TRBV11-2 and TRBJ1-1; D gene unclear. The CDR3 is 12 amino acids. CDR1 and CDR2 (germline): SGHAT, FQNNGV. Trimming cost V 0 bases and J 5 bases, with 4 bases left between them. In DNA form, the CDR3 reads TGTGCCAGCAGCTTAGATCGGACTGAAGCTTTCTTT. It codes for CASSLDRTEAFF. The variable domain in full, with the rest retrieved from reference TRBV11-2 and TRBJ1-1, is EAGVAQSPRYKIIEKRQSVAFWCNPISGHATLYWYQQILGQGPKLLIQFQNNGVVDDSQLPKDRFSAERLKGVDSTLKIQPAKLEDSAVYLCASSLDRTEAFFGQGTRLTVV.

V gene TRBV23-1 combines with J gene TRBJ1-2; D not certain. TRBV23-1 is sorted into the ORF group, with uncertain function. The CDR3 is 15 amino acids. Between the trimmed V and J ends, which lost 8 bases and 5 bases, there was a span of 21 bases. The CDR3 reads CASPRGNRTFYGYTF. CDR3 in DNA: TGCGCCAGCCCCCGAGGGAACAGAACCTTTTATGGCTACACCTTC.

The J gene is TRBJ1-3, the V gene TRBV10-2; maybe TRBD1 (6 bases). Germline CDR1 and CDR2: WSHSY and SAAADI. The CDR3 covers 15 residues. V was trimmed by 6 bases and J by 0 bases, leaving 12 bases between them. CDR3 nucleotides: TGCGCCAGCAGGCCAGGGGACCTCTCTGGAAACACCATATATTTT. Protein sequence: CASRPGDLSGNTIYF.

V is TRBV6-5 and J is TRBJ2-5; 8 nucleotides line up with TRBD1. The CDR3 consists of 15 residues. The germline gives CDR1 MNHEY, CDR2 SVGAGI. J was trimmed by 5 bases and V by 6 bases; bases with no gene match: 11. CDR3 sequence: CASRARTGNGETQYF. In DNA form, the CDR3 reads TGTGCCAGCAGGGCAAGGACAGGGAACGGGGAGACCCAGTACTTC.

The V gene is TRBV23-1, the J gene TRBJ2-5; D is unclear. TRBV23-1 is an ORF, with its function uncertain. The CDR3 runs 16 residues. V shed 4 bases and J shed 2 bases, with 17 bases lying between them. The CDR3 sequence is CASSPLVPVRQETQYF. The CDR3 DNA sequence: TGCGCCAGCAGTCCACTGGTCCCCGTACGGCAAGAGACCCAGTACTTC.

The J gene is TRBJ2-1, the V gene TRBV19, with 7 bases aligning to TRBD2. This CDR3 contains 15 residues. CDR1 and CDR2 from the germline V gene are LNHDA and SQIVND (reference sequence). V shed 4 bases and J 8 bases; nucleotides not matched to a gene: 11. CDR3 residues: CASSSLVYGGDEQFF. The CDR3 nucleotides are TGTGCCAGTAGTAGCCTGGTGTATGGGGGGGATGAGCAGTTCTTC.

The gene calls are TRBV3-1 (or the pseudogene TRBV3-2) and TRBJ1-1; 10 bases fit TRBD1. The germline gives CDR1 LGHDT, CDR2 YNNKEL (reference sequence). The CDR3 consists of 15 residues. The ends lost 5 bases at V and 4 bases at J; junction bases unmatched: 7. The CDR3 nucleotides read TGTGCCAGCAGCTTAGGACAGGGGGTGGGCACTGAAGCTTTCTTT. Translated, it gives CASSLGQGVGTEAFF.